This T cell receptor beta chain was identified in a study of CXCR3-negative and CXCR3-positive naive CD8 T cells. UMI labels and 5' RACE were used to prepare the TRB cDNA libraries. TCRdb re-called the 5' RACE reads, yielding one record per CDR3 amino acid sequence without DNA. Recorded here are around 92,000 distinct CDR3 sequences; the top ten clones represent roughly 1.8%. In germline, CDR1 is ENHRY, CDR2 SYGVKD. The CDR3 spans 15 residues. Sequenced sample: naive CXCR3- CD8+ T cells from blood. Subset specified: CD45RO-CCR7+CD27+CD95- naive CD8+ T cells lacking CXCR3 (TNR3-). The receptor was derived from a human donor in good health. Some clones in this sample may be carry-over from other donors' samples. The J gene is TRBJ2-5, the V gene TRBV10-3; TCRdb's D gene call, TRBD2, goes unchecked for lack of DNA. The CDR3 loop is CAISENPAGGETQYF.